This T cell receptor (beta chain) was obtained from a study of cytomegalovirus exposure and HLA in healthy donors. Primers for the PCR totalled 60 Vbeta and 13 Jbeta. The assay was immunoSEQ multiplex PCR, and TCRdb's table has in-frame clones only and misses some. The profile shows 100,000 to 120,000 clones, approximately 79% of them singletons. Nominally healthy donors provided the samples, though records likely missed some immune exposures. Germline V gene lookup returns CDR1 SQVTM and CDR2 ANQGSEA. This CDR3 contains 13 residues. The ends lost 6 bases at V and 5 bases at J; junction bases unmatched: 9.

Input material: PBMCs. This receptor was identified in a man aged 30-40 years in good health and CMV-seropositive. The chain carries TRBV29-1 and TRBJ2-5, with 7 nucleotides matching TRBD1. CDR3 sequence reads: CSVQVQGTETQYF. The DNA of the CDR3 is TGCAGCGTCCAAGTACAGGGGACGGAGACCCAGTACTTC.